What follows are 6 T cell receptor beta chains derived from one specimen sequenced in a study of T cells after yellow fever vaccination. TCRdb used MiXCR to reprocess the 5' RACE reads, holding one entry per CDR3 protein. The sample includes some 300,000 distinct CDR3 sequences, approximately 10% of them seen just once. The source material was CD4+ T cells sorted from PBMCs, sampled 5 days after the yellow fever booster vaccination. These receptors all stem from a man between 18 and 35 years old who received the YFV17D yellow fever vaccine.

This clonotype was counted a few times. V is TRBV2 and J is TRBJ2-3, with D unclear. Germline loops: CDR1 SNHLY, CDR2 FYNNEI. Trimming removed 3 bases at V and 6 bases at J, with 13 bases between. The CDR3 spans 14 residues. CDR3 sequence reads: CASSEVTREDTQYF. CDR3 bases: TGTGCCAGCAGTGAGGTGACCCGCGAGGATACGCAGTATTTT.

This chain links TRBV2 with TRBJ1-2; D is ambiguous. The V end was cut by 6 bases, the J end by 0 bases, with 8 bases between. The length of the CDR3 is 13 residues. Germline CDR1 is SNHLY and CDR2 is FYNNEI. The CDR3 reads CASSRNSNYGYTF. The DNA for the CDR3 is TGTGCCAGCAGCAGAAACTCTAACTATGGCTACACCTTC.

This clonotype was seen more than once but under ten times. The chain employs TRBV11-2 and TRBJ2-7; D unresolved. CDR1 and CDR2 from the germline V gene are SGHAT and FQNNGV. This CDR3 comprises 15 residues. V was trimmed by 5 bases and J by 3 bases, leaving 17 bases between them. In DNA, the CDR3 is TGTGCCAGCAGCACCCGGAAGGGATCGGACTACGAGCAGTACTTC. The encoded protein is CASSTRKGSDYEQYF.

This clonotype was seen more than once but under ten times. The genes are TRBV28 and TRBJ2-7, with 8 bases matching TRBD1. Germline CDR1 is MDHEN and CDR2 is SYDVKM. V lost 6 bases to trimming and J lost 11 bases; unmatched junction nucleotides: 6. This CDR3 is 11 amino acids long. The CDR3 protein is CASSRRGREYV. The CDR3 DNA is TGTGCCAGCAGCCGCAGGGGGCGAGAGTACGTC.

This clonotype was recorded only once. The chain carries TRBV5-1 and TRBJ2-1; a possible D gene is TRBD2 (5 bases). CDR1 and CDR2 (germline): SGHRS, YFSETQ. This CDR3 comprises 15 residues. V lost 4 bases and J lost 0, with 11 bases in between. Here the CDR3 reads CASSPGFSSYNEQFF. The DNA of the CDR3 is TGCGCCAGCAGCCCGGGGTTTAGCTCCTACAATGAGCAGTTCTTC.

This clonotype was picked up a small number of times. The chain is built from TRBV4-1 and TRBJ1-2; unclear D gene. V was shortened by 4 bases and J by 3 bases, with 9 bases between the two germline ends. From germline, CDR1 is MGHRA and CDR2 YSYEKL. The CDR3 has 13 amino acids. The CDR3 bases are TGCGCCAGCAGCCCTGGGCCGGACTATGGCTACACCTTC. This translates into CASSPGPDYGYTF.